This TCR beta chain originates from a study of shared clonotypes between healthy human individuals. Each sample came from a Caucasian adult donor living in Nashville, Tennessee. Measured with immunoSEQ multiplex PCR; TCRdb has only the in-frame clones, and not every one. The data hold around 700,000 clones, with less than 80% observed a single time. Material for sequencing was memory CD4+ T cells sorted from blood. The sample's subset: CD45RA-negative fraction. The source of this sequence is a woman in her thirties in good health.

CDR3 amino acids: CASSQGLRGTGELFF. In DNA, the CDR3 is TGCGCCAGCAGCCAAGGGCTCCGGGGCACCGGGGAGCTGTTTTTT. The chain uses TRBV4-1 and TRBJ2-2, with D perhaps matching TRBD2 (5 bases). This CDR3 has 15 amino acids. The germline V gene encodes CDR1 MGHRA and CDR2 YSYEKL. V was shortened by 1 base and J by 4 bases, with 10 bases between the two germline ends.